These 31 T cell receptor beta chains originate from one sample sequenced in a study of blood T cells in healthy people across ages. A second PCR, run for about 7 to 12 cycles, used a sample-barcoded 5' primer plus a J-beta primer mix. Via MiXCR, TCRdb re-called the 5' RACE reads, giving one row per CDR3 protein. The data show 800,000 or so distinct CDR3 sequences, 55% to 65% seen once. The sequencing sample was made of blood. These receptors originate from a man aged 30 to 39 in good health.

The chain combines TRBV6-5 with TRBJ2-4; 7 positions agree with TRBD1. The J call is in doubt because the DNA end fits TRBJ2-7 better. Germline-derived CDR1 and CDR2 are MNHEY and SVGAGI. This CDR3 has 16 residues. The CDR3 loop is CASSYSTGTVSYEQYF. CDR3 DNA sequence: TGTGCCAGCAGTTACTCGACCGGGACAGTCTCCTACGAGCAGTACTTC.

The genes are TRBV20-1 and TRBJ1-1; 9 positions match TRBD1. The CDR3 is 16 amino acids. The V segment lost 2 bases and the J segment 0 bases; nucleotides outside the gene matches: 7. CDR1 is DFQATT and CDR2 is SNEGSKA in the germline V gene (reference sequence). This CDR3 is CSARQGTGYMNTEAFF. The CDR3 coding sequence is TGCAGTGCTAGACAAGGGACAGGGTACATGAACACTGAAGCTTTCTTT.

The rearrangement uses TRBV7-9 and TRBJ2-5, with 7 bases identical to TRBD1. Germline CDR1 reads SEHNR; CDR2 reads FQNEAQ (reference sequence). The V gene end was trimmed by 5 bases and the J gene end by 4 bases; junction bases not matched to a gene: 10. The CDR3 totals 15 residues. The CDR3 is CASSARSTGRETQYF. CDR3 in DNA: TGTGCCAGCAGCGCGCGGTCGACAGGGAGAGAGACCCAGTACTTC.

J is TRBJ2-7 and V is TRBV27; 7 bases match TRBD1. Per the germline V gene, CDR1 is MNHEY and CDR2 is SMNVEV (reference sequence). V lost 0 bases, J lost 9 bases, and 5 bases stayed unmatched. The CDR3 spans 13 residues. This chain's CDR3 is CASSLSRDRWQYF. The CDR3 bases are TGTGCCAGCAGTTTATCTAGGGACAGATGGCAGTACTTC.

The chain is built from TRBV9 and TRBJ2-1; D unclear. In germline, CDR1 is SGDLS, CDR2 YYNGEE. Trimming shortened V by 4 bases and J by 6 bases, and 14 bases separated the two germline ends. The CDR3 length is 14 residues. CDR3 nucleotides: TGTGCCAGCAGCAGAGGATTAGCAGGCAATGAGCAGTTCTTC. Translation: CASSRGLAGNEQFF. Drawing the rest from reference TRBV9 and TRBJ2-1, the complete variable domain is DSGVTQTPKHLITATGQRVTLRCSPRSGDLSVYWYQQSLDQGLQFLIQYYNGEERAKGNILERFSAQQFPDLHSELNLSSLELGDSALYFCASSRGLAGNEQFFGPGTRLTVL.

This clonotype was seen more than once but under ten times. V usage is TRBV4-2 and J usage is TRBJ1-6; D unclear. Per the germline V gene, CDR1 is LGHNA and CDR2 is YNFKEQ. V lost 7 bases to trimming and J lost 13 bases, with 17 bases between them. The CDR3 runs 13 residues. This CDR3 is CASTATTRSPLHF. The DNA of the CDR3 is TGTGCCAGCACCGCGACAACACGTTCGCCCCTCCACTTT.

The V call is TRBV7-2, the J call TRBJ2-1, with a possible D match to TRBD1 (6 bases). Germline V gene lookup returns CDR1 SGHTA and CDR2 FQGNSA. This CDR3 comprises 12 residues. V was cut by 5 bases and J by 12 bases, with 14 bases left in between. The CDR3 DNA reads TGTGCCAGCAGCCCACGACAGGTTCGGCAGTTCTTC. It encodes CASSPRQVRQFF.

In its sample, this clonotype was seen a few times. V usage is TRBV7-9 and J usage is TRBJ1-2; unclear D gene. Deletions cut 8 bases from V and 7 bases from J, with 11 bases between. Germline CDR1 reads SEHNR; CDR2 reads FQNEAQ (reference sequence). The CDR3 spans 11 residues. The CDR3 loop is CASLLRGGYTF. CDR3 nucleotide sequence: TGTGCCAGCCTCTTACGGGGTGGCTACACCTTC. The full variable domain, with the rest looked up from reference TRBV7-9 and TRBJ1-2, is DTGVSQNPRHKITKRGQNVTFRCDPISEHNRLYWYRQTLGQGPEFLTYFQNEAQLEKSRLLSDRFSAERPKGSFSTLEIQRTEQGDSAMYLCASLLRGGYTFGSGTRLTVV.

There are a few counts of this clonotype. The CDR3 nucleotides are TGTGCCAGCAGCCCCCAAGGGCGATCTTCTAATTCACCCCTCCACTTT. Its protein product is CASSPQGRSSNSPLHF. V usage is TRBV7-8 and J usage is TRBJ1-6; D is unclear. From germline, CDR1 is SGHVS and CDR2 FQNEAQ. The CDR3 loop spans 16 amino acids. V lost 5 bases and J lost 6, with 17 bases in between.

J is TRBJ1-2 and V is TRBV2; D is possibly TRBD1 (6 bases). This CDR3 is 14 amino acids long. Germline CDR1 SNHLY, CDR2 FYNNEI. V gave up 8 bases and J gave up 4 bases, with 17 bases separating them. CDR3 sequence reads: CASGTPGASYGYTF. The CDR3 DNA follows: TGTGCCAGCGGAACACCAGGGGCAAGCTATGGCTACACCTTC.

The CDR3, as DNA: TGCAGTGCCAGGGGAGACCAGGGAACCTATGGCTACACCTTC. This translates into CSARGDQGTYGYTF. V gene TRBV20-1 combines with J gene TRBJ1-2; D is possibly TRBD1 (6 bases). V lost 6 bases to trimming and J lost 4 bases, with 18 bases between them. This CDR3 contains 14 residues. Germline V gene lookup returns CDR1 DFQATT and CDR2 SNEGSKA (reference sequence).

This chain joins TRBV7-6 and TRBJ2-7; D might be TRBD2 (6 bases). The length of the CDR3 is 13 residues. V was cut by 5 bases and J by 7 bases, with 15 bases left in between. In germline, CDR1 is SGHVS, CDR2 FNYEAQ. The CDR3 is CASSPGGTNEQYF. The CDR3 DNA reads TGTGCCAGCAGCCCCGGGGGTACTAATGAGCAGTACTTC.

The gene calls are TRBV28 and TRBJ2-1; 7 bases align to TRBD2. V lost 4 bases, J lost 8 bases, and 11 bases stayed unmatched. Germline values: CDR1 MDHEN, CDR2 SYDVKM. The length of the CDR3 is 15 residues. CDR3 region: CASSYPSTAGHEQFF. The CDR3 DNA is TGTGCCAGCAGTTACCCCTCGACAGCGGGGCATGAGCAGTTCTTC.

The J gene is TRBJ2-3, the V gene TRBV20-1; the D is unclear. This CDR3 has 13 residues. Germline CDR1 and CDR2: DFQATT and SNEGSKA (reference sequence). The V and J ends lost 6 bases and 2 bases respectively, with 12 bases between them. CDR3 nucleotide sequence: TGCAGTGCGCATATGGCTCACACAGATACGCAGTATTTT. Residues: CSAHMAHTDTQYF.

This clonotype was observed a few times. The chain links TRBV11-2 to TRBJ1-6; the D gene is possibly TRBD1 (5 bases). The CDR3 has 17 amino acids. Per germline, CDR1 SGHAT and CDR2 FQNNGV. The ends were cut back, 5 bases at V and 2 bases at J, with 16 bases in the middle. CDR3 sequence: CASSPIGGATYNSPLHF. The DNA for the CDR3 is TGTGCCAGCAGCCCAATCGGGGGAGCAACCTATAATTCACCCCTCCACTTT.

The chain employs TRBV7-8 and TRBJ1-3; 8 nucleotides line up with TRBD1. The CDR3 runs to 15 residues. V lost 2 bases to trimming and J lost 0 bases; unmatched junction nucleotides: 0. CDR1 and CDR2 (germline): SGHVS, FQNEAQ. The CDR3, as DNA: TGTGCCAGCAGCTTAACAGGGGGCTCTGGAAACACCATATATTTT. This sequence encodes CASSLTGGSGNTIYF.

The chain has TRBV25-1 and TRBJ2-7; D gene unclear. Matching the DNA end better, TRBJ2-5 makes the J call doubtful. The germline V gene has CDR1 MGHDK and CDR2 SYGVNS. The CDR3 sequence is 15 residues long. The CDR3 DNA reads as TGTGCCAGCAGTGTCCGACAATACTTGAGGGAGACCCAGTACTTC. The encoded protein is CASSVRQYLRETQYF.

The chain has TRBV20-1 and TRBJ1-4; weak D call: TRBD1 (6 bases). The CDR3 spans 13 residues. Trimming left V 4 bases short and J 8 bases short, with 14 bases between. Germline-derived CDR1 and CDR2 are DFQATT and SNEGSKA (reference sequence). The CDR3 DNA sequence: TGCAGTGCTATGCCGGGACAATGGGAAAAACTGTTTTTT. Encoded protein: CSAMPGQWEKLFF.

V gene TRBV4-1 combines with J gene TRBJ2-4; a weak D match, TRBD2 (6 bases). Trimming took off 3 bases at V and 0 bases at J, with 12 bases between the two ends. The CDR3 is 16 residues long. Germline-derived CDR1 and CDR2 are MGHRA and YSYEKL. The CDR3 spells CASSQEGSIAKNIQYF. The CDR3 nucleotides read TGCGCCAGCAGCCAGGAGGGGTCCATAGCCAAAAACATTCAGTACTTC.

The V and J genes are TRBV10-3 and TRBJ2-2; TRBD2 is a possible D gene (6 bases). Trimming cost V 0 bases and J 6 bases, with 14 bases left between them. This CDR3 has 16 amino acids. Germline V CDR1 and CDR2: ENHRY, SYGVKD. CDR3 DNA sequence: TGTGCCATCAGTGAGTCGTTATTGCGGGATCCCGGGGAGCTGTTTTTT. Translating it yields CAISESLLRDPGELFF.

DNA for the CDR3: TGCAGTGCTAGGGGCGGGGGAAGGAATTCACCCCTCCACTTT. Protein sequence: CSARGGGRNSPLHF. V is TRBV20-1 and J is TRBJ1-6, with D perhaps TRBD1 (5 bases). CDR1 is DFQATT and CDR2 is SNEGSKA in the germline V gene (reference sequence). The germline V and J ends were trimmed by 3 bases and 7 bases, with 13 bases remaining between them. The CDR3 extends over 14 amino acids.

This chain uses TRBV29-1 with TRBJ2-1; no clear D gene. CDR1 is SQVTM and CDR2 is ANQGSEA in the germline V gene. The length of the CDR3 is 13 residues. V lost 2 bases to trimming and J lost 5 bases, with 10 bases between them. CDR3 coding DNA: TGCAGCGTTGAATACTGGCAGGACAATGAGCAGTTCTTC. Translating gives CSVEYWQDNEQFF.

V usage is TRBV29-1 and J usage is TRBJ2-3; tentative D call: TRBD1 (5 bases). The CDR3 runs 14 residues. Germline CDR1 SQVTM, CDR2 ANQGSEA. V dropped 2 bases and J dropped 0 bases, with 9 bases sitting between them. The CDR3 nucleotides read TGCAGCGTTGAATCGTCAGGGAGCACAGATACGCAGTATTTT. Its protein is CSVESSGSTDTQYF.

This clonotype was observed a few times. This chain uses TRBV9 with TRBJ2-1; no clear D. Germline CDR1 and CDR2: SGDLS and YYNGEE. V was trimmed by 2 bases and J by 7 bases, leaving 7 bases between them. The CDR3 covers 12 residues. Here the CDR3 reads CASSVWENEQFF. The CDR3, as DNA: TGTGCCAGCAGCGTTTGGGAAAATGAGCAGTTCTTC.

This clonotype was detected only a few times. CDR3 in amino acids: CASRDAGYNSPLHF. CDR3 in DNA: TGCGCCAGCAGGGACGCAGGGTACAATTCACCCCTCCACTTT. V is TRBV10-2 and J is TRBJ1-6; D possibly corresponds to TRBD1 (5 bases). The CDR3 is made up of 14 amino acids. Trimming removed 6 bases from V and 7 bases from J, with 13 bases in between. Germline CDR1 reads WSHSY; CDR2 reads SAAADI.

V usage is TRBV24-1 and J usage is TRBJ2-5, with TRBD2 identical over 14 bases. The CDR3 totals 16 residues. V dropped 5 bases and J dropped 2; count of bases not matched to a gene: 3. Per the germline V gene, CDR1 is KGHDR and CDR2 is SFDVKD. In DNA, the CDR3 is TGTGCCACCAGTGGGGGACTAGCGGGGGTACAAGAGACCCAGTACTTC. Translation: CATSGGLAGVQETQYF.

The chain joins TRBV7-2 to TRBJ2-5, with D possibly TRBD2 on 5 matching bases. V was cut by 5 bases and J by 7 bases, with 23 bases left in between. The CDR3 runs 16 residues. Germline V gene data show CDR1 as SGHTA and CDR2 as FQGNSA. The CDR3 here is CASSLALGADGGTQYF. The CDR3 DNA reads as TGTGCCAGCAGCCTTGCCCTGGGCGCGGACGGAGGGACCCAGTACTTC.

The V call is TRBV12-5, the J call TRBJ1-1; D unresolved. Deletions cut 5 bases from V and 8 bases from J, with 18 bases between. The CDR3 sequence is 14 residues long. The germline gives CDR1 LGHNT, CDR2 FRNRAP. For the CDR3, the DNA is TGTGCTAGTGGTGTACGGGAGAGCAGCACCGAAGCTTTCTTT. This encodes CASGVRESSTEAFF.

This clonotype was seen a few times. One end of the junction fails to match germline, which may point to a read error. CDR3 DNA sequence: TGTGCTAGCAGCTCAACTACCTCTGGGACCCAGTACTTC. Translating gives CASSSTTSGTQYF. The rearrangement joins TRBV7-7 to TRBJ2-5; D remains unclear. The CDR3 spans 13 residues. Germline V CDR1 and CDR2: SSHAT, FNYEAQ (reference sequence).

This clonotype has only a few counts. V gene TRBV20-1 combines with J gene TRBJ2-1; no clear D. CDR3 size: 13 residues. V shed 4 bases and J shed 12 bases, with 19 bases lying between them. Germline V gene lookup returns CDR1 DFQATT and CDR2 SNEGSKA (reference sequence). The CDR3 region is CSAIARPPGWQFF. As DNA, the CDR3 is TGCAGTGCTATAGCACGACCCCCTGGATGGCAGTTCTTC.

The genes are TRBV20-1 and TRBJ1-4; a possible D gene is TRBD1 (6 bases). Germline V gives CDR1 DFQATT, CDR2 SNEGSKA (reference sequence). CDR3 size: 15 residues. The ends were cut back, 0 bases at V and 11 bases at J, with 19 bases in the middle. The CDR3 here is CSARDAGTYQGKLFF. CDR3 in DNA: TGCAGTGCTAGAGATGCTGGGACATATCAGGGGAAACTGTTTTTT.